These 19 T cell receptor beta chains share one sample of origin, sequenced in a study of T cell responses to AZD1222 COVID-19 vaccine. TCRdb's copy holds only in-frame clones and misses some; the assay was immunoSEQ multiplex PCR. The sample holds around 160,000 clones, about 90% seen once. Sequencing was performed on peripheral blood, taken 28 days after the second AZD1222 dose. The receptors were sampled from an adult who received the AZD1222 COVID-19 vaccine.

V usage is TRBV3-1 (or the pseudogene TRBV3-2) and J usage is TRBJ1-3, with TRBD1 as a possible D gene (6 bases). This CDR3 has 13 residues. Germline V lookup: CDR1 LGHDT, CDR2 YNNKEL (reference sequence). Trimming stripped 6 bases from V and 6 bases from J, with 12 bases between. As DNA, the CDR3 is TGTGCCAGCAGGACACAGGGAATAAACACCATATATTTT. This gives the protein CASRTQGINTIYF.

This rearrangement joins TRBV29-1 to TRBJ1-2; the match to TRBD1 covers 8 bases. Germline CDR1 reads SQVTM; CDR2 reads ANQGSEA. This CDR3 is built from 13 residues. V shed 7 bases, J shed 1 base, and the junction held 5 bases outside the gene matches. In nucleotides, the CDR3 is TGCAGCGCAAGGACAGGGTTTAACTATGGCTACACCTTC. Residues: CSARTGFNYGYTF.

The chain has TRBV2 and TRBJ2-2; possibly TRBD1 or TRBD2 for D (5 bases each). The ends were cut back, 6 bases at V and 0 bases at J, with 11 bases in the middle. This CDR3 has 15 residues. The germline gives CDR1 SNHLY, CDR2 FYNNEI. CDR3 nucleotide sequence: TGTGCCAGCAGGGGGACCGACACGAACACCGGGGAGCTGTTTTTT. Protein product: CASRGTDTNTGELFF.

As concerns this clone: Other DNA variants within this sample encode the same CDR3. The chain links TRBV5-1 to TRBJ1-6, with 7 bases fitting TRBD1. The CDR3 runs to 15 residues. Germline assignment: CDR1 SGHRS and CDR2 YFSETQ. V shed 4 bases and J 7 bases; nucleotides not matched to a gene: 8. CDR3 residues: CASSLAGTENSPLHF. In DNA form, the CDR3 reads TGCGCCAGCAGCCTGGCGGGGACAGAGAATTCACCCCTCCACTTT.

The chain recombines TRBV3-1 (or the pseudogene TRBV3-2) with TRBJ1-3, with D possibly matching TRBD1 (5 bases). V shed 1 base and J shed 0 bases, with 10 bases lying between them. Germline lookup yields CDR1 LGHDT and CDR2 YNNKEL (reference sequence). There are 16 residues in the CDR3. CDR3: CASSQASGTSGNTIYF. CDR3 sequence (DNA): TGTGCCAGCAGCCAAGCGTCTGGGACCTCTGGAAACACCATATATTTT.

The gene calls are TRBV5-1 and TRBJ2-1; D could derive from TRBD1 or TRBD2 (6 bases each). This CDR3 is 17 amino acids long. The germline V gene has CDR1 SGHRS and CDR2 YFSETQ. Between the trimmed V and J ends, which lost 2 bases and 4 bases, there was a span of 19 bases. The DNA of the CDR3 is TGCGCCAGCAGCTTACGTTTTTGGGGGGCGGGGTACAATGAGCAGTTCTTC. Protein product: CASSLRFWGAGYNEQFF. The whole variable domain, filled in from reference TRBV5-1 and TRBJ2-1, reads KAGVTQTPRYLIKTRGQQVTLSCSPISGHRSVSWYQQTPGQGLQFLFEYFSETQRNKGNFPGRFSGRQFSNSRSEMNVSTLELGDSALYLCASSLRFWGAGYNEQFFGPGTRLTVL.

This rearrangement joins TRBV7-8 to TRBJ1-2; TRBD1 agrees at 7 bases. There are 13 residues in the CDR3. J gave up 5 bases and V 5 bases, and 5 bases lay outside the gene matches. Germline values: CDR1 SGHVS, CDR2 FQNEAQ. The CDR3 coding sequence is TGTGCCAGCAGCGTAACAGGGGAATATGGCTACACCTTC. Translating gives CASSVTGEYGYTF.

V is TRBV6-5 and J is TRBJ1-1; D uncertain. The CDR3 is made up of 13 amino acids. Germline V gene lookup returns CDR1 MNHEY and CDR2 SVGAGI. V lost 5 bases and J 4 bases, leaving 11 bases between the germline ends. The CDR3 sequence: CASSRPPATEAFF. CDR3 in DNA: TGTGCCAGCAGTCGGCCCCCGGCCACTGAAGCTTTCTTT.

The V gene is TRBV7-8, the J gene TRBJ1-6, with a tentative D call TRBD1 (5 bases). The V and J ends lost 4 bases and 11 bases respectively, with 12 bases between them. Germline values: CDR1 SGHVS, CDR2 FQNEAQ. The CDR3 length is 13 residues. DNA for the CDR3: TGTGCCAGCAGCTGGGGAGGGACGGCACCCCTCCACTTT. This sequence encodes CASSWGGTAPLHF.

This clone has only one observation. V usage is TRBV7-8 and J usage is TRBJ2-5, with D unresolved. The V and J ends lost 0 bases and 7 bases respectively, with 15 bases between them. The germline gives CDR1 SGHVS, CDR2 FQNEAQ. CDR3 length: 15 residues. The CDR3 reads CASSLAGLASGTQYF. The CDR3 nucleotides are TGTGCCAGCAGCTTAGCGGGTTTGGCCTCGGGGACCCAGTACTTC.

The J gene is TRBJ1-3, the V gene TRBV6-5, with no clear D. The CDR3 is 15 residues long. The germline V gene encodes CDR1 MNHEY and CDR2 SVGAGI. V lost 2 bases, J lost 4 bases, and 12 bases lay in between. The CDR3 nucleotides are TGTGCCAGCAGTTACAGCGCGGGAGCAGGAAACACCATATATTTT. Protein product: CASSYSAGAGNTIYF.

This sequence joins TRBV7-2 and TRBJ1-4, with 9 bases fitting TRBD1. The CDR3 has 14 amino acids. Germline values: CDR1 SGHTA, CDR2 FQGNSA. V shed 6 bases, J shed 8 bases, and the junction held 7 bases outside the gene matches. CDR3 DNA sequence: TGTGCCAGCAGTCCTGACAGGGGGAGCGAAAAACTGTTTTTT. Protein: CASSPDRGSEKLFF.

Points on this clone: In the same sample, other DNA sequences code for this CDR3. The rearrangement joins TRBV12-3 or TRBV12-4 to TRBJ1-5; D gene ambiguous. Between the trimmed V and J ends, which lost 3 bases and 4 bases, there was a span of 4 bases. The CDR3 totals 12 residues. The CDR3 loop reads CASSLGNQPQHF. CDR3 bases: TGTGCCAGCAGTTTGGGGAATCAGCCCCAGCATTTT.

The V call is TRBV9, the J call TRBJ1-1, with unresolved D. The CDR3 consists of 13 residues. Germline-derived CDR1 and CDR2 are SGDLS and YYNGEE. V shed 2 bases and J shed 2 bases, with 7 bases lying between them. The CDR3 reads CASSVEGNTEAFF. The CDR3 DNA reads as TGTGCCAGCAGCGTTGAGGGAAACACTGAAGCTTTCTTT.

In regard to this clone: This sample also contains other DNA sequences that code for the same CDR3. V and J are TRBV19 and TRBJ1-1; D not certain. Germline lookup yields CDR1 LNHDA and CDR2 SQIVND (reference sequence). The CDR3 extends over 12 amino acids. V gave up 3 bases and J gave up 4 bases, with 6 bases separating them. The DNA for the CDR3 is TGTGCCAGTAGTATGGGCGGCACTGAAGCTTTCTTT. Translation: CASSMGGTEAFF.

The chain couples TRBV11-2 to TRBJ1-6; no reliable D call. The CDR3 loop spans 13 amino acids. Germline CDR1 and CDR2: SGHAT and FQNNGV. V was cut by 1 base and J by 4 bases, with 2 bases left in between. The CDR3 loop is CASSLGYNSPLHF. CDR3 DNA: TGTGCCAGCAGCTTAGGGTATAATTCACCCCTCCACTTT.

V and J are TRBV27 and TRBJ1-1; D gene ambiguous. Per germline, CDR1 MNHEY and CDR2 SMNVEV (reference sequence). This CDR3 region has 16 residues. The V end lost 10 bases, the J end lost 3 bases, and 24 bases lay between the germline ends. CDR3 in DNA: TGTGCCATCTCTCCATCTGAAGGGATTAGGGACACTGAAGCTTTCTTT. Encoded protein: CAISPSEGIRDTEAFF.

This clone was observed once. J is TRBJ2-3 and V is TRBV6-2 or TRBV6-3; D is unclear. This CDR3 region has 15 residues. In germline, CDR1 is MNHEY, CDR2 SVGEGT. Trimming took 5 bases from V and 1 from J, leaving 13 bases between them. The DNA for the CDR3 is TGTGCCAGCAGTCCGATAGTATTAGGCACAGATACGCAGTATTTT. Its translation: CASSPIVLGTDTQYF.

This clone was seen just once. J is TRBJ1-2 and V is TRBV10-3; D might be TRBD1 (5 bases). The V gene's germline CDR1 is ENHRY and CDR2 SYGVKD. The CDR3 runs to 14 residues. V lost 3 bases, J lost 4 bases, and 12 bases lay in between. CDR3 DNA: TGTGCCATCAGTGACTTTCTGACAGCCTATGGCTACACCTTC. Amino acid sequence: CAISDFLTAYGYTF.